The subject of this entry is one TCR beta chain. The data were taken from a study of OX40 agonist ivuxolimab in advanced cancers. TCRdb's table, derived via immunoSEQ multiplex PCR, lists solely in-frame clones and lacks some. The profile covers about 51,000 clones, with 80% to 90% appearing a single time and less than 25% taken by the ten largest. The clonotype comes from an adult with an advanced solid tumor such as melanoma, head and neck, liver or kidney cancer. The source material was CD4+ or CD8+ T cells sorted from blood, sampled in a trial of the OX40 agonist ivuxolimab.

The CDR3 sequence is CASSLEAGGLADTQYF. The CDR3 nucleotides are TGTGCCAGCAGCTTAGAAGCGGGGGGGCTCGCAGATACGCAGTATTTT. The chain recombines TRBV7-3 with TRBJ2-3, with 10 bases lining up with TRBD2. Unmatched junction bases numbered 6, after V lost 2 bases and J lost 4 bases. The germline V gene has CDR1 SGHTA and CDR2 FQGTGA. The CDR3 extends over 16 amino acids.